This TCR beta chain was recovered during a study of blood T cell repertoires in COVID-19 (dated by TCRdb to about 2020). For the study in its entirety: Samples covering the acute and convalescent phases of COVID-19 were provided by collaborators in the United States, Italy and Spain. The prospective study material was composed of cDNA or gDNA derived from T cells, B-cell-depleted T cells, or PBMCs. Deeply sampled blood TCRbeta repertoires from subjects exposed to, actively infected with, or recovered from COVID-19 were included in the dataset. The repertoires were released in a freely available public database meant as a resource for research on the immune response to SARS-CoV-2. The samples were drawn from the first 160 participants of the ongoing ImmuneRACE study and from 950 to 1,500 subjects provided by 6 global collaborators. A de-identified subject ID, COVID-19 status, age in years and sex were almost always included in the sample metadata. Where available, HLA class I and class II types were obtained from metadata supplied by the sample provider rather than from assay-based typing.

Remarks on this clone: Its antigen has not been determined. No much larger clone exists at a distance of one base, and base qualities are not known.

Paper-wide results and their limitations: The amount of clinical and demographic metadata varied by source and participant and was provided uncurated.

The immunoSEQ Assay, a bias-controlled multiplex PCR, was used to amplify TCRbeta CDR3 regions from genomic DNA. On the authors' methods: Nucleated cell counts per sample were estimated from amplification of reference gene primers within the assay. Sequence reads were collapsed and filtered to measure the absolute abundance of every unique TCRbeta CDR3 rearrangement. For each sample, productive Simpson clonality was calculated as the square root of Simpson's diversity index across productive rearrangements. TCRdb took over this immuneACCESS table, retaining in-frame rearrangements with V and J assigned. Such tables are incomplete; in checked studies, under half of the missing clones stem from an unresolved V gene, and the remainder is unexplained. V and J calls plus clone size are reproduced from that table; the DNA served to infer D and trimming. Across this sample there are some 220,000 clones, with nearly 85% seen only once. The top ten constitute about 1.3% of the sample.

In the germline V gene (reference sequence), CDR1 corresponds to LGHDT and CDR2 to YNNKEL. V is pruned by 4 bases and J by 0 bases, leaving 4 bases of the junction without a gene match. The CDR3 starts with the cysteine, ends with the phenylalanine, and has 16 residues. Of the read, only the CDR3 DNA is kept; its 48 bases are in frame from base 1. At one collaborating source in Seattle, patients were enrolled during active infection and were followed longitudinally through the course of disease. Collaborating institutions collected whole blood in K2EDTA tubes following their own protocols. For TCRbeta analysis, collaborator samples were shipped as frozen whole blood, as isolated PBMCs, or as DNA extracted from either sample type.

Sequenced: peripheral blood. This receptor was identified in a woman aged 25 to 39 with COVID-19, enrolled during active disease. The chain links TRBV3-1 (or the pseudogene TRBV3-2) with TRBJ2-1, with 9 bases aligning to TRBD1. The CDR3 loop reads CASSPPGQGSYNEQFF. The nucleotide sequence reads as follows: TGTGCCAGCAGCCCGCCGGGACAGGGCTCCTACAATGAGCAGTTCTTC.